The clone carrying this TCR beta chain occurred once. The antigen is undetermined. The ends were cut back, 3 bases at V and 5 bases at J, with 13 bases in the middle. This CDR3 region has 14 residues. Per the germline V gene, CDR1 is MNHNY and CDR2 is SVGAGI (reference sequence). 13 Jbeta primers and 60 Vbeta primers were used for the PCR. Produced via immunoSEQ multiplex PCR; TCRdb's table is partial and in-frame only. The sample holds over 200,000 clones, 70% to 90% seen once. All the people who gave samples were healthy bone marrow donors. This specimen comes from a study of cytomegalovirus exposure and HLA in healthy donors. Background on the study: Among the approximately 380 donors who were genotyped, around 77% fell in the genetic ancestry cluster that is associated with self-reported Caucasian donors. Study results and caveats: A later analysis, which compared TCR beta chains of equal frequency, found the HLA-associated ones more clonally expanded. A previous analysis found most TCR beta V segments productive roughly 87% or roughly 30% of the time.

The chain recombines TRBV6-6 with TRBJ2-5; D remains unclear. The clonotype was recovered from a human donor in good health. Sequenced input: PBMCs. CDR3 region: CASSYGGAVETQYF. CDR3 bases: TGTGCCAGCAGTTATGGTGGTGCGGTGGAGACCCAGTACTTC.